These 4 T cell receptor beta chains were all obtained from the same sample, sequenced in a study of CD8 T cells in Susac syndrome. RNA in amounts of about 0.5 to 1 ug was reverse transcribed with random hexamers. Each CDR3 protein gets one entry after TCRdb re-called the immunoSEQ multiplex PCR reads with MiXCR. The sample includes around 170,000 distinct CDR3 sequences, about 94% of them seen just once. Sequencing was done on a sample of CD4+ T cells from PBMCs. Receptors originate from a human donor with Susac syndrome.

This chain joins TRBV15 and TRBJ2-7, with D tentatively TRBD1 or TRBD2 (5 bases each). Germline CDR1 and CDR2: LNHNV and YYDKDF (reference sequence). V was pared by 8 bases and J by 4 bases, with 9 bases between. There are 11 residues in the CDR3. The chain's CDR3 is CATGDGYEQYF. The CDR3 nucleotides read TGTGCCACCGGGGACGGATACGAGCAGTACTTC.

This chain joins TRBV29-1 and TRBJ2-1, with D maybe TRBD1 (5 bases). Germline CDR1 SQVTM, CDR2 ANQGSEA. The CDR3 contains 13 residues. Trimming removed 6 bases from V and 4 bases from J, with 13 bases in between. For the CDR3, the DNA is TGCAGCGTCGTTCCAGGGTCTTACAATGAGCAGTTCTTC. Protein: CSVVPGSYNEQFF.

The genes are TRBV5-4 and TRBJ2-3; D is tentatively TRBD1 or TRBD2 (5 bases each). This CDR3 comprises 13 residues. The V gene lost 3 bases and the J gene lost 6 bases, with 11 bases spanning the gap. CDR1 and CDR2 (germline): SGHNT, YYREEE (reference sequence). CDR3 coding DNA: TGTGCCAGCAGCTCGGTGGGGGACGATACGCAGTATTTT. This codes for CASSSVGDDTQYF.

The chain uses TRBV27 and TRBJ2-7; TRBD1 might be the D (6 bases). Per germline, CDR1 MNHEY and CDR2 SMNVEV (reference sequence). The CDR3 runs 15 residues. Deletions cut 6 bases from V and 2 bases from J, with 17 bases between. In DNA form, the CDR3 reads TGTGCCAGCAGCCAACAGGGTACCCTAGCCTACGAGCAGTACTTC. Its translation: CASSQQGTLAYEQYF.